Reported below is one T cell receptor beta chain. Its specific antigen is unknown. Per-base quality was not reported, and no clone a single base away is much larger than it. According to the germline V gene, CDR1 reads SGHTA and CDR2 reads FQGNSA. Including cysteine and phenylalanine, the CDR3 has 15 amino acids. Only CDR3 DNA is held: 45 bases, read in frame from base 1. V sheds 2 bases and J sheds 7 bases, leaving 12 bases between their ends. The receptor library was made with 5' RACE. Sequenced on an Illumina HiSeq 2500. A second PCR of about 6 to 11 cycles was performed with a sample-barcoded 5' primer and a J-beta primer mix. Each TCR beta cDNA molecule received a unique molecular identifier from a template-switch 5' adaptor carrying 12 random nucleotides. Each sample yielded at least 2.5 million CDR3-containing paired-end reads. First-strand cDNA was synthesized from all RNA with the Mint cDNA synthesis kit, primed by a TRBC-specific oligonucleotide. Following uracil-DNA glycosylase treatment, a first 18-cycle PCR with universal primers M1SS and BC2_uni_R was performed on all cDNA. Under the source paper's analysis protocol: Normalization of each sample was performed by random selection of 1 million high-quality reads, each carrying a distinct molecular identifier. Instead of being binned into consensus sequences, reads that shared molecular identifiers were thrown out. MiTCR, set to a Q25 quality threshold and the strictest error-elimination algorithm, was used for CDR3 identification, clonotype clustering and error correction. Lower-bound total TCR beta diversity was estimated with a nonparametric unseen species model using Euler transformation. TCRdb trimmed public reads at Q25 via fastp, called clones via MiXCR and kept in-frame beta chains. Every CDR3 protein is listed once, alongside the most common genes and DNA of its rows. The V and J calls come from TCRdb's annotation, not from the publication. In this sample the table shows 850,000 to 1,000,000 distinct CDR3 sequences, around 48% of which occur a single time. The top ten clones comprise 10% to 15% of the sample.

The 40 or so donors, aged about 6 to 100 years, were systemically healthy Caucasian individuals from Russia. Each donor gave about 9.8 milliliters of peripheral blood, drawn into EDTA-treated Vacutainer tubes. Ficoll-Paque density-gradient centrifugation was used to isolate PBMCs, with at least 6.5 million per sample. Trizol reagent was used to extract total RNA from the PBMCs, yielding at least 5 micrograms per sample. For every donor, an aliquot of PBMCs went through flow cytometry to measure the percentages of naive CD45RAhigh/CD27high T cells. This record belongs to a study of blood T cells in healthy people across ages (dated by TCRdb to the mid-2010s). For the wider study: In model experiments, template switching captured roughly one uniquely barcoded TCR beta cDNA molecule for every two T cells. Using the same blood draw, the study looked at two additional independent replicas of 1 million unique cDNA reads for two donors, one aged 18 to 30 and the other aged 80 or older. To avoid experimental bias, donors of different ages were distributed randomly across sequencing lanes. Donors were grouped into four age groups: young (average approximately 15 years), middle-aged (39), aged (over 55) and long-lived (approximately 75). Age-related changes in TCR beta repertoire diversity were measured in the study by deep sequencing normalized with unique cDNA molecular identifiers.

The investigation overall reported the following: There was a strong correlation between observed TCR beta diversity and the percentage of naive T cells measured by flow cytometry. Estimates of total diversity based on one million sequenced T cells were considered lower bounds and underestimates. The long-lived group showed more naive CD4+ T cells, fewer expanded clones and increased TCR diversity than the aged group, suggesting age selection. Bulk unsorted PBMC profiling prevented conclusive comparison of naive and antigen-experienced compartments. Because donor CMV infection status was unknown, age-related changes in expanded clonotypes were potentially confounded. Observed TCR beta diversity per million T cells fell roughly linearly with age, and a significant reduction was already apparent by age around 40.

Sequenced: blood. The TCR originated in a man aged 30-40 years in good health. This chain joins TRBV7-2 to TRBJ1-6, and possibly TRBD1, on 6 matching bases. In nucleotides, the sequence is TGTGCCAGCAGCTTAAAGGCCAGGGGAAATTCACCCCTCCACTTT. It is translated as CASSLKARGNSPLHF.